Below, 30 T cell receptor beta chains from the same sample are listed, as sequenced in a study of CD8+CD57+ T cells in acquired aplastic anemia. It was genomic DNA that served as the template for profiling TCR beta VDJ and CDR3. One entry per CDR3 protein results from TCRdb running MiXCR on the reads. Among more than 150,000 distinct CDR3 sequences, 46% were seen once, and the ten largest hold 2.9%. The sample taken for sequencing was sorted CD4+, CD8+, or CD8+CD57+ T cells (not recorded which) from PBMCs. These receptors were obtained from a human donor in good health.

This clonotype was picked up many times. The chain links TRBV4-1 to TRBJ2-7; 8 bases fit TRBD2. This CDR3 contains 19 residues. The trim removed 1 base at V and 4 bases at J, leaving 18 bases unmatched. Germline lookup yields CDR1 MGHRA and CDR2 YSYEKL. CDR3 coding DNA: TGCGCCAGCAGCCAAGGACCCTTTGGGGGAAGCGGGAGCTCGTACGAGCAGTACTTC. Translating gives CASSQGPFGGSGSSYEQYF.

Regarding this clonotype: A much larger clonotype is one base distant, so this may be a read error. The V call is TRBV5-1, the J call TRBJ2-7; TRBD2 matches at 7 bases. This CDR3 is 16 amino acids long. The trim removed 3 bases at V and 2 bases at J, leaving 11 bases unmatched. Germline V gene lookup returns CDR1 SGHRS and CDR2 YFSETQ. The DNA of the CDR3 is TGCGCCAGCAGCTGGGGGGGAAGTCAAAGCCCCTACGAGCAGTACTTC. This sequence encodes CASSWGGSQSPYEQYF.

The gene calls are TRBV28 and TRBJ1-4; D is perhaps TRBD1 (6 bases). The CDR3 covers 16 residues. Germline CDR1 MDHEN, CDR2 SYDVKM. V was pared by 6 bases and J by 2 bases, with 16 bases between. CDR3 in DNA: TGTGCCAGCAGCGGACTCAGGGGACCGACTAATGAAAAACTGTTTTTT. This gives the protein CASSGLRGPTNEKLFF.

There are a few counts of this clonotype. Just one base apart from a much larger clone, this may be a read error. The chain links TRBV7-2 to TRBJ2-7; a possible D gene is TRBD1 (5 bases). Germline CDR1 and CDR2: SGHTA and FQGNSA. V lost 4 bases to trimming and J lost 3 bases, with 16 bases between them. The CDR3 has 15 residues. The CDR3 loop reads CASSWTRGDIYEQYF. CDR3 bases: TGTGCCAGCAGCTGGACAAGGGGCGATATCTACGAGCAGTACTTC.

The chain combines TRBV20-1 with TRBJ2-7, with D perhaps given as TRBD1 or TRBD2 (5 bases each). Germline CDR1 and CDR2: DFQATT and SNEGSKA (reference sequence). This CDR3 region has 13 residues. Trimming stripped 2 bases from V and 2 bases from J, with 10 bases between. CDR3 bases: TGCAGTGCTAGACACGGGGCACCCTACGAGCAGTACTTC. Translation gives CSARHGAPYEQYF.

The V call is TRBV24-1, the J call TRBJ2-1, with D possibly matching TRBD2 (5 bases). V gave up 4 bases and J gave up 10 bases, with 10 bases separating them. The CDR3 covers 12 residues. The germline V gene has CDR1 KGHDR and CDR2 SFDVKD. CDR3 nucleotides: TGTGCCACCAGTGACGGGGATCGGGAGCAGTTCTTC. This sequence encodes CATSDGDREQFF.

The gene calls are TRBV19 and TRBJ2-6, with D perhaps being TRBD1 or TRBD2 (5 bases each). This CDR3 is 15 amino acids long. Germline loops: CDR1 LNHDA, CDR2 SQIVND (reference sequence). V gave up 1 base and J gave up 2 bases, with 6 bases separating them. The CDR3 spells CASSIGGAGANVLTF. In DNA, the CDR3 is TGTGCCAGTAGTATAGGAGGGGCTGGGGCCAACGTCCTGACTTTC. The variable domain in full, completed from reference TRBV19 and TRBJ2-6, reads DGGITQSPKYLFRKEGQNVTLSCEQNLNHDAMYWYRQDPGQGLRLIYYSQIVNDFQKGDIAEGYSVSREKKESFPLTVTSAQKNPTAFYLCASSIGGAGANVLTFGAGSRLTVL.

This clonotype has a count of ten or more. The V and J genes are TRBV5-5 and TRBJ2-3; D gene ambiguous. Germline V lookup: CDR1 SGHKS, CDR2 YYEKEE (reference sequence). Trimming stripped 1 base from V and 2 bases from J, with 8 bases between. This CDR3 has 14 residues. The CDR3 nucleotides are TGTGCCAGCAGCTTGAACCCGTACACAGATACGCAGTATTTT. This codes for CASSLNPYTDTQYF.

This clonotype was seen a handful of times. This rearrangement joins TRBV29-1 to TRBJ2-5; possibly TRBD1 or TRBD2 for D (5 bases each). V was clipped by 7 bases and J by 5 bases, with 14 bases between them. The CDR3 sequence is 12 residues long. CDR1 and CDR2 (germline): SQVTM, ANQGSEA. CDR3 in amino acids: CSGSAGQETQYF. The CDR3 bases are TGCAGCGGTAGCGCAGGGCAGGAGACCCAGTACTTC.

Only one count was recorded for this clonotype. The CDR3 nucleotides are TGTGCCAGCAGCGTGACCCCGGGACTAGCGGAGCAGTATTTT. Translating it yields CASSVTPGLAEQYF. The chain is built from TRBV7-2 and TRBJ2-3; 11 nucleotides align to TRBD2. This CDR3 is built from 14 residues. The germline CDR1 and CDR2 sequences are SGHTA and FQGNSA. V shed 5 bases and J 11 bases; nucleotides not matched to a gene: 9.

The sample holds many counts of this clonotype. V and J are TRBV7-8 and TRBJ2-7; 7 bases align to TRBD1. Germline V lookup: CDR1 SGHVS, CDR2 FQNEAQ. The junction had 7 bases not matched to a gene; V was cut back by 5 bases and J by 3 bases. The CDR3 runs 14 residues. The CDR3 DNA sequence: TGTGCCAGCAGCCCCGACAGGGTGCTCTACGAGCAGTACTTC. Amino acid sequence: CASSPDRVLYEQYF.

The table lists this clonotype with many counts. The rearrangement links TRBV7-3 to TRBJ2-5, with a weak D call TRBD2 (5 bases). From germline, CDR1 is SGHTA and CDR2 FQGTGA. Trimming left V 1 base short and J 2 bases short, with 11 bases between. The CDR3 has 15 amino acids. Written as DNA, the CDR3 is TGTGCCAGCAGCTTAAAAGCTAGCCTACAAGAGACCCAGTACTTC. Translated, it gives CASSLKASLQETQYF.

V is TRBV12-3 or TRBV12-4 and J is TRBJ2-5, with a weak D call TRBD1 (7 bases). V lost 6 bases and J 2 bases, leaving 13 bases between the germline ends. CDR3 size: 14 residues. CDR3 residues: CASRAGTAQETQYF. The CDR3 DNA follows: TGTGCCAGCAGGGCGGGGACAGCACAAGAGACCCAGTACTTC.

The chain employs TRBV6-4 and TRBJ1-5, with TRBD1 matching over 9 bases. Unmatched junction bases numbered 8, after V lost 6 bases and J lost 5 bases. Germline V gene sequence: CDR1 MRHNA, CDR2 SNTAGT. The CDR3 length is 15 residues. The CDR3 DNA is TGTGCCAGCAGACCGGGACAGGGTGGGGATCAGCCCCAGCATTTT. The encoded protein is CASRPGQGGDQPQHF.

V and J are TRBV11-3 and TRBJ2-1; D is perhaps TRBD1 (7 bases). The CDR3 runs to 11 residues. V was shortened by 2 bases and J by 16 bases, with 12 bases between the two germline ends. Germline V CDR1 and CDR2: SGHNT, YENEEA. The CDR3 loop reads CASSLTGEVFF. The CDR3, as DNA: TGTGCCAGCAGCTTAACAGGGGAGGTTTTCTTC. Based on the CDR3 plus reference TRBV11-3 and TRBJ2-1, the full variable domain is EAGVVQSPRYKIIEKKQPVAFWCNPISGHNTLYWYLQNLGQGPELLIRYENEEAVDDSQLPKDRFSAERLKGVDSTLKIQPAELGDSAVYLCASSLTGEVFFGPGTRLTVL.

The rearrangement uses TRBV2 and TRBJ1-2; possibly TRBD1 for D (6 bases). The V end was cut by 1 base, the J end by 7 bases, with 10 bases between. This CDR3 is 13 amino acids long. Germline V gene data show CDR1 as SNHLY and CDR2 as FYNNEI. The CDR3 DNA reads as TGTGCCAGCAGTGAAGGGAACAGGGCTGGCTACACCTTC. Translated, it gives CASSEGNRAGYTF. Using reference TRBV2 and TRBJ1-2 for the parts outside the CDR3, the full variable domain is EPEVTQTPSHQVTQMGQEVILRCVPISNHLYFYWYRQILGQKVEFLVSFYNNEISEKSEIFDDQFSVERPDGSNFTLKIRSTKLEDSAMYFCASSEGNRAGYTFGSGTRLTVV.

The chain joins TRBV2 to TRBJ1-1; D unclear. Per the germline V gene, CDR1 is SNHLY and CDR2 is FYNNEI. The V gene lost 7 bases and the J gene lost 1 base, with 7 bases spanning the gap. The CDR3 extends over 12 amino acids. The CDR3, as DNA: TGTGCCAGCATAGCCCAGAACACTGAAGCTTTCTTT. Its protein is CASIAQNTEAFF.

The gene calls are TRBV7-9 and TRBJ2-5; 9 nucleotides line up with TRBD1. The length of the CDR3 is 14 residues. Germline V gene sequence: CDR1 SEHNR, CDR2 FQNEAQ (reference sequence). V was pared by 6 bases and J by 5 bases, with 7 bases of the junction left unmatched. The CDR3 loop reads CASRRTGDWETQYF. CDR3 in DNA: TGTGCCAGCAGGCGGACAGGGGATTGGGAGACCCAGTACTTC.

This chain joins TRBV5-1 and TRBJ2-1, with 10 nucleotides matching TRBD2. The CDR3 is 16 amino acids. Germline V gene lookup returns CDR1 SGHRS and CDR2 YFSETQ. Trimming cost V 7 bases and J 0 bases; bases outside gene matches: 7. CDR3 amino acids: CASLALAGSSYNEQFF. CDR3 in DNA: TGCGCCAGCCTGGCACTAGCGGGGAGCTCCTACAATGAGCAGTTCTTC.

This clonotype was recorded many times. The rearrangement links TRBV19 to TRBJ1-2; the D gene is possibly TRBD1 (6 bases). The CDR3 length is 14 residues. V was cut by 6 bases and J by 5 bases, with 16 bases left in between. CDR1 and CDR2 (germline): LNHDA, SQIVND (reference sequence). The CDR3 DNA reads TGTGCCAGTAGCCCAACATCAGGGGTGTATGGCTACACCTTC. Its translation: CASSPTSGVYGYTF.

This clonotype was seen more than once but under ten times. A clone one base away is much larger, so this may be a read error. This chain uses TRBV19 with TRBJ1-5; D is possibly TRBD1 (6 bases). There are 17 residues in the CDR3. Germline V gene lookup returns CDR1 LNHDA and CDR2 SQIVND (reference sequence). The CDR3 here is CASSMLRDTYSSQPQHF. The CDR3 DNA follows: TGTGCCAGTAGTATGTTAAGGGACACTTATAGCAGTCAGCCCCAGCATTTT.

Concerning this clonotype itself: With a much larger clone just one base away, this may be a read error. The V and J genes are TRBV7-3 and TRBJ1-5; D remains unclear. The length of the CDR3 is 12 residues. V was pared by 7 bases and J by 9 bases, with 13 bases between. CDR1 is SGHTA, CDR2 FQGTGA, per germline. CDR3 in amino acids: CASNTGPGPQHF. CDR3 nucleotide sequence: TGTGCCAGCAATACCGGGCCTGGGCCCCAGCATTTT.

The chain carries TRBV9 and TRBJ1-1, with unresolved D. Germline loops: CDR1 SGDLS, CDR2 YYNGEE. The CDR3 is 16 residues long. With 0 bases removed from V and 6 bases from J, the gap between germline ends came to 18 bases. In DNA, the CDR3 is TGTGCCAGCAGCGTAGAGTACGGTAGACTTAACTCTGAAGCTTTCTTT. As protein: CASSVEYGRLNSEAFF.

This clonotype occurred a few times. Since a much larger clone is just one base distant, this may be a read error. The rearrangement joins TRBV11-1 to TRBJ2-2, with D perhaps being TRBD1 or TRBD2 (6 bases each). The CDR3 loop spans 16 amino acids. The V end lost 3 bases, the J end lost 5 bases, and 16 bases lay between the germline ends. Germline V gene lookup returns CDR1 SGHAT and CDR2 FQDESV (reference sequence). The CDR3 loop reads CASSFRGAVRTGELFF. CDR3 bases: TGTGCCAGCAGCTTTAGGGGGGCGGTCCGAACCGGGGAGCTGTTTTTT.

This chain uses TRBV20-1 with TRBJ1-5; possibly TRBD1 for D (6 bases). Germline V gives CDR1 DFQATT, CDR2 SNEGSKA (reference sequence). Trimming pared 6 bases from V and 4 bases from J, leaving 13 bases between. The CDR3 spans 13 residues. The CDR3 region has the DNA TGCAGTGCCAGGCGGGACATAAATCAGCCCCAGCATTTT. Residues: CSARRDINQPQHF.

This clonotype was seen ten or more times. The genes are TRBV19 and TRBJ2-2; 8 bases are a match to TRBD2. CDR1 and CDR2 (germline): LNHDA, SQIVND (reference sequence). This CDR3 spans 15 amino acids. The J segment lost 7 bases and the V segment lost 3 bases, leaving 7 bases of the junction unmatched. CDR3 sequence (DNA): TGTGCCAGTAGTATTATTAGCGGGATGATCGGGGAGCTGTTTTTT. It encodes CASSIISGMIGELFF.

This clonotype was counted a few times. This chain uses TRBV12-5 with TRBJ1-2; 9 nucleotides line up with TRBD1. CDR1 is LGHNT and CDR2 is FRNRAP in the germline V gene. The CDR3 covers 16 residues. V lost 6 bases and J lost 2; bases outside the gene matches: 10. Written as DNA, the CDR3 is TGTGCTAGTGGAGCTCCGGGACAGGGAGACAACTATGGCTACACCTTC. Its protein product is CASGAPGQGDNYGYTF.

In the case of this clonotype: A much larger clone differs by one base, so this may be a read error. The gene calls are TRBV12-5 and TRBJ1-2, with no clear D. Germline CDR1 is LGHNT and CDR2 is FRNRAP. This CDR3 comprises 15 residues. V was trimmed by 4 bases and J by 8 bases, leaving 20 bases between them. DNA of the CDR3: TGTGCTAGTGGTTGGAGGTTGGACGGCACCGGGGGCTACACCTTC. Translation: CASGWRLDGTGGYTF.

This clonotype has a count of ten or more. The V gene is TRBV10-3, the J gene TRBJ2-7, with D perhaps TRBD2 (6 bases). The germline CDR1 and CDR2 sequences are ENHRY and SYGVKD. V was pared by 6 bases and J by 2 bases, with 17 bases between. The CDR3 spans 15 residues. CDR3 residues: CAISLTGSQTYEQYF. The CDR3, as DNA: TGTGCCATCAGCCTTACCGGGAGCCAAACCTACGAGCAGTACTTC.

The V and J genes are TRBV6-4 and TRBJ1-5; D may be TRBD1 (5 bases). Between the trimmed V and J ends, which lost 2 bases and 4 bases, there was a span of 9 bases. This CDR3 contains 14 residues. Germline-derived CDR1 and CDR2 are MRHNA and SNTAGT. CDR3 in DNA: TGTGCCAGCAGTGACGCTCCAGGGAATCAGCCCCAGCATTTT. It yields the protein CASSDAPGNQPQHF.